This TCR beta chain emerged from a study of T cells in Graves' hyperthyroidism and ophthalmopathy. Overall study results and limits: Most thyroid clonotypes with frequency above 0.001 were detected in blood.

Ophthalmopathy patients had moderate-to-severe active disease, CAS ≥3, NOSPECS ≥4, and disease duration under 3 months. Diagnosis relied on clinical symptoms, serum thyroxine and TRAb, thyroid ultrasound and orbital computed tomography. The PBMCs were taken from under 12 ml of fresh peripheral blood. Points on this clonotype: Its antigen remains unknown.

The ends lost 0 bases at V and 7 bases at J; junction bases unmatched: 11. Per germline, CDR1 SEHNR and CDR2 FQNEAQ (reference sequence). CDR3 length: 17 amino acids. RNA transcripts gave rise to amplified TCR beta CDR3 regions. When the TCR CDR3 underwent first-round RT-PCR, the HTBI primer set was used. MiXCR, run by TCRdb on the multiplex PCR reads, gives a single entry per CDR3 protein. The table records around 500,000 distinct CDR3 sequences, about 16% of them present only once. This sequence originates from a woman in her 30s with Graves' ophthalmopathy. Sequenced sample: blood. The V and J genes are TRBV7-9 and TRBJ2-1; 8 bases line up with TRBD2. CDR3 nucleotide sequence: TGTGCCAGCAGCTTAGCGTTTGGTAGCGGGAATAGGAATGAGCAGTTCTTC. Translated: CASSLAFGSGNRNEQFF. The entire variable domain, with the rest obtained from reference TRBV7-9 and TRBJ2-1, is as follows: DTGVSQNPRHKITKRGQNVTFRCDPISEHNRLYWYRQTLGQGPEFLTYFQNEAQLEKSRLLSDRFSAERPKGSFSTLEIQRTEQGDSAMYLCASSLAFGSGNRNEQFFGPGTRLTVL.